This is a list of T cell receptor beta chains from one sample in a study of T cells after yellow fever vaccination. MiXCR was run by TCRdb on the 5' RACE reads, yielding one entry per CDR3 protein. The sample lists about 120,000 distinct CDR3 sequences, approximately 8.4% occurring once. This specimen was CD8+ T cells sorted from PBMCs, taken 45 days after the yellow fever booster vaccination. Receptor source: a man aged 25 to 45 who received the YFV17D yellow fever vaccine. CDR3s include the opening cysteine and the closing phenylalanine or tryptophan. D genes are given only for firm matches. Expanded clones are given a class, and other clones once, few, many or no size at all.

many	TRBJ2-1	.	TRBV7-8	TGTGCCAGCAGCTTCCCTGGGACCCCTACCTACAATGAGCAGTTCTTC	CASSFPGTPTYNEQFF
many	TRBJ2-1	.	TRBV9	TGTGCCAGCAGCGTATGGGGAGGGGGTAACAATGAGCAGTTCTTC	CASSVWGGGNNEQFF
medium-sized	TRBJ2-1	.	TRBV5-1	TGCGCCAGCACCACTGGGGCCTGGACTGGGTCCTACAATGAGCAGTTCTTC	CASTTGAWTGSYNEQFF
.	TRBJ2-1	.	TRBV29-1	TGCAGCAAAACAACCTACAATGAGCAGTTCTTC	CSKTTYNEQFF
.	TRBJ2-7	.	TRBV5-1	TGCGCCAGCAGCCCGCCAAGGGAGCCCCTATTCTACGAGCAGTACTTC	CASSPPREPLFYEQYF
many	TRBJ2-7	.	TRBV20-1	TGCAGTGCTACCCTCTTGGACCCACCGACCTACGAGCAGTACTTC	CSATLLDPPTYEQYF
many	TRBJ2-5	TRBD1	TRBV5-1	TGCGCCAGCAGCTCCGACAGGGGGCGAGAGACCCAGTACTTC	CASSSDRGRETQYF
many	TRBJ2-7	.	TRBV10-2	TGCGCCAGCAGTGAGTCTAGGAGTCAGGGTTACTACGAGCAGTACTTC	CASSESRSQGYYEQYF
many	TRBJ2-3	.	TRBV27	TGTGCCAGCAGTTTTATCGGGTCTTCTAGCACAGATACGCAGTATTTT	CASSFIGSSSTDTQYF
many	TRBJ1-1	.	TRBV6-5	TGTGCCAGCAGTTTCCTCGCCGCAGCGGCTGAAGCTTTCTTT	CASSFLAAAAEAFF
many	TRBJ2-2	.	TRBV6-1	TGTGCCAGCATGGAAGACACCGGGGAGCTGTTTTTT	CASMEDTGELFF
few	TRBJ2-1	TRBD2	TRBV6-2/TRBV6-3	TGTGCCAGCAGTTACTCAGGACTAGCGCTTGGTGAGCAGTTCTTC	CASSYSGLALGEQFF
many	TRBJ1-2	.	TRBV5-1	TGCGCCAGCAGCTTGGTGGGACCTTTGGGAAGCGATGGCTACACCTTC	CASSLVGPLGSDGYTF
.	TRBJ2-2	.	TRBV6-2/TRBV6-3	TGTGCCAGCAGTTATCTAGCGCCCAAGAACACCGGGGAGCTGTTTTTT	CASSYLAPKNTGELFF
many	TRBJ2-7	TRBD2	TRBV6-5	TGTGCCAGCAGTTACACGACTAGCGGGGGACGGGAGCAGTACTTC	CASSYTTSGGREQYF
.	TRBJ2-7	TRBD2	TRBV5-4	TGTGCCAGCAGTCTGGGGCTAGCGGGAGAGGGGGTATACGAGCAGTACTTC	CASSLGLAGEGVYEQYF
many	TRBJ2-7	.	TRBV27	TGTGCCAGCAGTTCGCTGGGGGCTTCCTACGAGCAGTACTTC	CASSSLGASYEQYF
.	TRBJ2-2	.	TRBV18	TGTGCCAGCTCAGTGGGGCCATCCACCGGGGAGCTGTTTTTT	CASSVGPSTGELFF
few	TRBJ2-1	TRBD2	TRBV2	TGTGCCACCATCCCTGGGACTAGCGCTTACAATGAGCAGTTCTTC	CATIPGTSAYNEQFF
many	TRBJ2-1	.	TRBV7-9	TGTGCCAGCAGCCCTCTAGCGGAGCAGTTCTTC	CASSPLAEQFF
few	TRBJ2-2	TRBD1	TRBV5-5	TGTGCCAGCAGAGGGACAGGGACAACCGGGGAGCTGTTTTTT	CASRGTGTTGELFF
few	TRBJ2-4	.	TRBV7-8	TGTGCCAGCGGCACGGGGGAAGGGCTTAACATTCAGTACTTC	CASGTGEGLNIQYF
few	TRBJ1-2	TRBD1	TRBV25-1	TGTGCCAGCAGTGGCCCCCAAGGACAGGGGACTTTGAGCTATGGCTACACCTTC	CASSGPQGQGTLSYGYTF